This TCR beta chain was profiled in a study of blood T cell repertoires in COVID-19. Study at large: Acute and convalescent COVID-19 samples came from the United States, Italy and Spain. The analysed material was cDNA or gDNA that came from T cells, B-cell-depleted T cells, or PBMCs.

Source study methods: Estimates of nucleated cell counts were drawn from the amplification of reference gene primers. Assay used: immunoSEQ multiplex PCR; TCRdb lists only in-frame clones, some missing. Clone size and the V and J calls come from that table; the DNA yielded D and trimming. The sample has more than 50,000 clones; about 88% are singletons. The V gene end was trimmed by 4 bases and the J gene end by 4 bases; junction bases not matched to a gene: 8. This CDR3 spans 16 amino acids. The germline V gene encodes CDR1 MNHEY and CDR2 SMNVEV (reference sequence). The J gene is TRBJ2-7, the V gene TRBV27; TRBD2 aligns across 12 bases. This clonotype was obtained from a man aged 55 to 70 with active COVID-19. The sample comprised peripheral blood. The CDR3 nucleotides read TGTGCCAGCAGTTCTCAACGACTAGCGGGAGAATACGAGCAGTACTTC. Its translation is CASSSQRLAGEYEQYF.